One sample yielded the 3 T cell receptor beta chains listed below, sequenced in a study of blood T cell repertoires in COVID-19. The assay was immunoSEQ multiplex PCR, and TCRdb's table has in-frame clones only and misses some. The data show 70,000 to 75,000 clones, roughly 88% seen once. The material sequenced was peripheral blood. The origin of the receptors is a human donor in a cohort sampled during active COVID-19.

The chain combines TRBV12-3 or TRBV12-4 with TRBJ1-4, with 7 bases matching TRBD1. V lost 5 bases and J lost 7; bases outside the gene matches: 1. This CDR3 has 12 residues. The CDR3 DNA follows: TGTGCCAGCAGTCGGGACAGTGAAAAACTGTTTTTT. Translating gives CASSRDSEKLFF.

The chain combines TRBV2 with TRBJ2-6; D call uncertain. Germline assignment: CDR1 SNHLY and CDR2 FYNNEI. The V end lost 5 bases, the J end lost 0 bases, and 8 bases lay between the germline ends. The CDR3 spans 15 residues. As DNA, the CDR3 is TGTGCCAGCAGTCCGCACTCCTCTGGGGCCAACGTCCTGACTTTC. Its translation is CASSPHSSGANVLTF. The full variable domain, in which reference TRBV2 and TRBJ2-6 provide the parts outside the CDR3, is EPEVTQTPSHQVTQMGQEVILRCVPISNHLYFYWYRQILGQKVEFLVSFYNNEISEKSEIFDDQFSVERPDGSNFTLKIRSTKLEDSAMYFCASSPHSSGANVLTFGAGSRLTVL.

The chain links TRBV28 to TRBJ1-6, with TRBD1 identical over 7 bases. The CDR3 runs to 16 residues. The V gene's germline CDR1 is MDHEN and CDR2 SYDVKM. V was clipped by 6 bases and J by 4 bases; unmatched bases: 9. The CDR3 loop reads CASSPNRGEYNSPLHF. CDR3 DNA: TGTGCCAGCAGCCCTAACAGGGGCGAATATAATTCACCCCTCCACTTT.